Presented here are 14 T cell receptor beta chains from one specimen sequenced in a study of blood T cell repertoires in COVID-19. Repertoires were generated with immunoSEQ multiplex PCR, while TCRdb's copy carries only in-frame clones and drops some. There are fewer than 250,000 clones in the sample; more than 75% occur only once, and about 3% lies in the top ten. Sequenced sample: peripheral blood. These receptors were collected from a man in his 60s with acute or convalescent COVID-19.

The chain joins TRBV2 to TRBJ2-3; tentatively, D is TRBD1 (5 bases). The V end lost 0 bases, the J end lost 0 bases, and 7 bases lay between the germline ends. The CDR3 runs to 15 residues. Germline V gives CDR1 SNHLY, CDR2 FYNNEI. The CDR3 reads CASSEADRSTDTQYF. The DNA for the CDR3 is TGTGCCAGCAGTGAAGCTGACAGAAGCACAGATACGCAGTATTTT.

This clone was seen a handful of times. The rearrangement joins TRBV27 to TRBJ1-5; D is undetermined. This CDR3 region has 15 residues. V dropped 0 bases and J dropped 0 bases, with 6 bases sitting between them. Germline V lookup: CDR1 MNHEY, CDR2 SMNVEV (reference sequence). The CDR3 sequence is CASSLSSYSNQPQHF. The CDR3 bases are TGTGCCAGCAGTTTATCCTCGTATAGCAATCAGCCCCAGCATTTT.

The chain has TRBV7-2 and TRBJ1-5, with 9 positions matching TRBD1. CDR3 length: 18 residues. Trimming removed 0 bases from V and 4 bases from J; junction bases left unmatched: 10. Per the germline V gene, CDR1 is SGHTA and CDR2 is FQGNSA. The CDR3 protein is CASSLAAPQGASNQPQHF. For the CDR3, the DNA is TGTGCCAGCAGCTTAGCGGCCCCACAGGGGGCCTCTAATCAGCCCCAGCATTTT.

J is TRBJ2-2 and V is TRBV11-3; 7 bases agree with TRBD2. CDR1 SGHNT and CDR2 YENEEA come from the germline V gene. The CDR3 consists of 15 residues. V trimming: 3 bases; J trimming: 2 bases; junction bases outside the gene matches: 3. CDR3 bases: TGTGCCAGCAGCTTGGGGGGGACCAACACCGGGGAGCTGTTTTTT. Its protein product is CASSLGGTNTGELFF.

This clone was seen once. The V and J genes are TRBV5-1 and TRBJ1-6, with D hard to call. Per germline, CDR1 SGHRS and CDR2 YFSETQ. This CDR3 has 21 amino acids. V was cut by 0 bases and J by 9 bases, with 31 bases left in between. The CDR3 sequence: CASSLDPEPPRSRSSSSPLHF. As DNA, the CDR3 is TGCGCCAGCAGCTTGGACCCCGAGCCCCCCCGTAGCCGGAGTTCCTCTTCACCCCTCCACTTT. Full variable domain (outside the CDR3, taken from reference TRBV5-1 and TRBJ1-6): KAGVTQTPRYLIKTRGQQVTLSCSPISGHRSVSWYQQTPGQGLQFLFEYFSETQRNKGNFPGRFSGRQFSNSRSEMNVSTLELGDSALYLCASSLDPEPPRSRSSSSPLHFGNGTRLTVT.

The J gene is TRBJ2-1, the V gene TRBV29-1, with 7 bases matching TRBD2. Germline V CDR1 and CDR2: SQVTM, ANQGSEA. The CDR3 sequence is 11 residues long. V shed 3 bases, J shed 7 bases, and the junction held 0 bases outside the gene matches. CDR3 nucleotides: TGCAGCGTTGACGGGGGGAATGAGCAGTTCTTC. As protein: CSVDGGNEQFF.

CDR3 protein: CASSRGLAVTGELFF. CDR3 bases: TGTGCCAGCAGCAGGGGACTAGCGGTGACCGGGGAGCTGTTTTTT. The gene calls are TRBV7-2 and TRBJ2-2; 11 positions match TRBD2. J gave up 5 bases and V 5 bases, and 4 bases lay outside the gene matches. The CDR3 covers 15 residues. The germline gives CDR1 SGHTA, CDR2 FQGNSA.

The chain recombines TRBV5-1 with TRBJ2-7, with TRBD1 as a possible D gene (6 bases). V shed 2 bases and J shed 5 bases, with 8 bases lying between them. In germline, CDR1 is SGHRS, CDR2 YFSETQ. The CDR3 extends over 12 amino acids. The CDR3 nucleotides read TGCGCCAGCAGCTTACAGGGCGACGAGCAGTACTTC. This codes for CASSLQGDEQYF.

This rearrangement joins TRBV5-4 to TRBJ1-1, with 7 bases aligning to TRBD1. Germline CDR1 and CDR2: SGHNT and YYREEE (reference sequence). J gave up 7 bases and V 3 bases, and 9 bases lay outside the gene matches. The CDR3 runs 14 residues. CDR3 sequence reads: CASSWGLAGGEAFF. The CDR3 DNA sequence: TGTGCCAGCAGCTGGGGGCTCGCAGGGGGTGAAGCTTTCTTT.

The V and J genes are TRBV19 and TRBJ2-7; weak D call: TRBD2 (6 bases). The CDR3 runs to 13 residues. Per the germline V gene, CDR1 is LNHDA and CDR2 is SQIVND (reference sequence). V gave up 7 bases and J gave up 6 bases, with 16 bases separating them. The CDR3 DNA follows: TGTGCCAGTACCCACGGTGCCGGGGGCGAGCAGTACTTC. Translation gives CASTHGAGGEQYF.

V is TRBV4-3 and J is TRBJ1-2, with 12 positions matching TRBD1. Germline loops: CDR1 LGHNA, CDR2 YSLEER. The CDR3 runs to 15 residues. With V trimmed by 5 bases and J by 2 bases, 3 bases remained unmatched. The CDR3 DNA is TGCGCCAGCAGCTTCGGGACAGGGGGCAACTATGGCTACACCTTC. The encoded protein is CASSFGTGGNYGYTF.

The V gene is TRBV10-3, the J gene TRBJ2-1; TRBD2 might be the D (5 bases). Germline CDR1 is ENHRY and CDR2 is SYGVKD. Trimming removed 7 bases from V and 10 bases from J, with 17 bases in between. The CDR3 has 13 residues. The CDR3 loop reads CAITLDSVQEQFF. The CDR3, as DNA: TGTGCCATCACTCTGGACTCAGTCCAGGAGCAGTTCTTC.

CDR3 in DNA: TGTGCCAGCAGTTTGCGGACAGGGAAAACTTTCTTT. This translates into CASSLRTGKTFF. The V and J genes are TRBV28 and TRBJ1-1; 8 bases line up with TRBD1. This CDR3 comprises 12 residues. The J segment lost 12 bases and the V segment lost 3 bases, leaving 6 bases of the junction unmatched. Germline assignment: CDR1 MDHEN and CDR2 SYDVKM.

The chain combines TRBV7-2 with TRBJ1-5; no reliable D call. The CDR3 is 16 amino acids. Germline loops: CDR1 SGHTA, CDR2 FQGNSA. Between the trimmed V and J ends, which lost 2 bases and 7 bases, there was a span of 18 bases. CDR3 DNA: TGTGCCAGCAGCTTATATCCGGGGAGAGCGGACCAGCCCCAGCATTTT. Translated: CASSLYPGRADQPQHF.